Here is one T cell receptor beta chain with its context. Its antigen is unknown. This entry belongs to a study of T cells after yellow fever vaccination. About the study: Low-cell-number fractions were prepared with SMART-Seq v4 Ultra Low Input.

TCRdb redid the calling of the 5' RACE reads with MiXCR, one entry per CDR3 protein. The sample lists hundreds of thousands of distinct CDR3 sequences; 8.7% were seen once. Notes on the study in general: Weaker overall was a secondary response that nonetheless peaked faster, on day 5 versus 15.

The sequence was collected from a man between 18 and 29 years old who received the YFV17D yellow fever vaccine. The sample was PBMCs, taken on the day of the first yellow fever vaccination.

The CDR3 DNA reads TGTGCCAGCACCCACGAAGGCGTCCGGAACACTGAAGCTTTCTTT. Translated: CASTHEGVRNTEAFF. The V gene is TRBV6-2 or TRBV6-3, the J gene TRBJ1-1; D call uncertain. V was trimmed by 7 bases and J by 1 base, leaving 16 bases between them. This CDR3 has 15 residues. Germline V CDR1 and CDR2: MNHEY, SVGEGT.